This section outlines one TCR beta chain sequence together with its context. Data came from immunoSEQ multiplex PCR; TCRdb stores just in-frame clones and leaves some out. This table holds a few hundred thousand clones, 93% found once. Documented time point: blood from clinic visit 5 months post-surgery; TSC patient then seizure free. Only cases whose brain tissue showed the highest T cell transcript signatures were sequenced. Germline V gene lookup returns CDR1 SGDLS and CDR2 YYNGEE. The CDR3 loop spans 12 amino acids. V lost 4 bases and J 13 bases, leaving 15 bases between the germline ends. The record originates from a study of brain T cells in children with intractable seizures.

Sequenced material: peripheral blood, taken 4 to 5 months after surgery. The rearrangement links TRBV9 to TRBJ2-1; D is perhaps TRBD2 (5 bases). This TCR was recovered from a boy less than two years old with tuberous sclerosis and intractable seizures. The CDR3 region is CASSSRVGYQFF. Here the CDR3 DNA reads TGTGCCAGCAGCTCGAGGGTCGGATATCAGTTCTTC.